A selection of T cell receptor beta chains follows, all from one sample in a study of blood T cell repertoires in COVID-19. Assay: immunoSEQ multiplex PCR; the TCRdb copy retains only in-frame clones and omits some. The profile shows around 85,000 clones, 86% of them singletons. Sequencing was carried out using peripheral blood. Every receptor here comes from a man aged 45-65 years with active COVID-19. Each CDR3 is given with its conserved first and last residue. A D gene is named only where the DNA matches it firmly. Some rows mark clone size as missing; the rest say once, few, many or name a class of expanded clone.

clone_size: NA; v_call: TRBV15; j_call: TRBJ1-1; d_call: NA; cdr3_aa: CATSRGSGTEAFF; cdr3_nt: TGTGCCACCAGCAGAGGTTCGGGGACTGAAGCTTTCTTT
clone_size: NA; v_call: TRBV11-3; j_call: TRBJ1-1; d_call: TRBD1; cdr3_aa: CASSRDRDRQAFF; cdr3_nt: TGTGCCAGCAGCCGGGACCGGGACAGACAAGCTTTCTTT
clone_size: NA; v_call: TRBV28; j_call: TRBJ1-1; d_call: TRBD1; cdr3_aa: CASSLISSGTANTEAFF; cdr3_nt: TGTGCCAGCAGTTTGATCTCATCTGGGACAGCGAACACTGAAGCTTTCTTT
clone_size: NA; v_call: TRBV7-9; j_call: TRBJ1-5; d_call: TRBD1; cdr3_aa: CASSLGTAERQPQHF; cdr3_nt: TGTGCCAGCAGCCTGGGGACAGCCGAGCGGCAGCCCCAGCATTTT
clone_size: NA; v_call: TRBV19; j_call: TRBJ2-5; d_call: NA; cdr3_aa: CASSIGEMARETQYF; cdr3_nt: TGTGCCAGTAGTATAGGGGAGATGGCTCGAGAGACCCAGTACTTC
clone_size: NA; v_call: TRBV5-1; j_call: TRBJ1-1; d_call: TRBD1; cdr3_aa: CASSSQGARNTEAFF; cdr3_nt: TGCGCCAGCAGCTCCCAGGGGGCGCGGAACACTGAAGCTTTCTTT
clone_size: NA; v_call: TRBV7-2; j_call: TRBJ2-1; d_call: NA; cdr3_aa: CASSPRTMEQFF; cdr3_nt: TGTGCCAGCAGCCCACGGACTATGGAGCAGTTCTTC
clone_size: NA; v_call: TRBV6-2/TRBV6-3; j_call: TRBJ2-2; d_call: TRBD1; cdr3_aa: CASSSTGGANTGELFF; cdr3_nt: TGTGCCAGCAGTTCCACAGGGGGCGCGAACACCGGGGAGCTGTTTTTT
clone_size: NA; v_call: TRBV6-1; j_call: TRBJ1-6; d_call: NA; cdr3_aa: CASSETGRGSPLHF; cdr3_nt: TGTGCCAGCAGTGAGACAGGAAGGGGTTCACCCCTCCACTTT
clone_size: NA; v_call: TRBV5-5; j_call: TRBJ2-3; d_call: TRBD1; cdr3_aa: CASSSRQGLDTQYF; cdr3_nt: TGTGCCAGCAGCTCCAGACAGGGGTTAGATACGCAGTATTTT
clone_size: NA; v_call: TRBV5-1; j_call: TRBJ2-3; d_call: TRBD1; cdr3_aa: CASSVGTGGTDTQYF; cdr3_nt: TGCGCCAGCAGCGTGGGGACAGGAGGTACAGATACGCAGTATTTT
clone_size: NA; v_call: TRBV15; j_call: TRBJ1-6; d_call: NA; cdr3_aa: CATSRAIGENSPLHF; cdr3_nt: TGTGCCACCAGCAGAGCCATCGGGGAAAATTCACCCCTCCACTTT
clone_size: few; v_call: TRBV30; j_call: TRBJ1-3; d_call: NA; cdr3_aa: CAWRSQGSGNTIYF; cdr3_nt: TGTGCCTGGAGAAGCCAGGGATCGGGAAACACCATATATTTT
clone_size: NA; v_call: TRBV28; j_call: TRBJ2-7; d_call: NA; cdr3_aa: CASRTQGRSYEQYF; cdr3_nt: TGTGCCAGCAGGACACAGGGTCGCTCCTACGAGCAGTACTTC
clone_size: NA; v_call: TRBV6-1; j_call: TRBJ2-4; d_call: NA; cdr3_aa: CASSESGVLAKNIQYF; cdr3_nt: TGTGCCAGCAGTGAATCGGGGGTCCTAGCCAAAAACATTCAGTACTTC
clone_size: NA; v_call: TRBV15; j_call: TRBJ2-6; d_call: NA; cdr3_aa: CATSFPSSGANVLTF; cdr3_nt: TGTGCCACCAGCTTCCCCAGCTCTGGGGCCAACGTCCTGACTTTC
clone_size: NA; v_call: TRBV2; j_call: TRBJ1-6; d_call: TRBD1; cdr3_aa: CASIGTGGVSPLHF; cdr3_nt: TGTGCCAGCATCGGGACAGGGGGCGTTTCACCCCTCCACTTT
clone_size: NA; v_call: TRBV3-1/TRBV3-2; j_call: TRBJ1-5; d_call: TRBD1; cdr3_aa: CASSQGRGSVQPQHF; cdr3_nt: TGTGCCAGCAGCCAAGGCAGGGGGAGTGTTCAGCCCCAGCATTTT
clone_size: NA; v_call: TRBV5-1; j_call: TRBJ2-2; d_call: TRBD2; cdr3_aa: CASSDSAAGGRTGELFF; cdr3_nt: TGCGCCAGCAGCGACTCGGCAGCGGGGGGTCGCACCGGGGAGCTGTTTTTT
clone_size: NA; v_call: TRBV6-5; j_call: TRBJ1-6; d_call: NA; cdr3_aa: CASSYLKDSSLHF; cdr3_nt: TGTGCCAGCAGTTACCTCAAGGACAGTTCCCTCCACTTT
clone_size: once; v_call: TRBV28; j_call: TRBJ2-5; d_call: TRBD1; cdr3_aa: CASSGTAYGAQYF; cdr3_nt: TGTGCCAGTTCCGGGACAGCCTACGGTGCCCAGTACTTC
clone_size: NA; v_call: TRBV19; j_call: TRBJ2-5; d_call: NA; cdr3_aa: CARGRGGVETQYF; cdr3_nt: TGTGCCAGGGGCCGGGGAGGTGTAGAGACCCAGTACTTC
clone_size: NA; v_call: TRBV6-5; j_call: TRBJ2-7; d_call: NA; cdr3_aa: CASSYGDTYYEQYF; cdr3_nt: TGTGCCAGCAGTTACGGGGACACCTACTACGAGCAGTACTTC
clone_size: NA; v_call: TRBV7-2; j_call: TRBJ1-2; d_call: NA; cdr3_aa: CASSPKGGDGYTF; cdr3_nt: TGTGCCAGCAGCCCCAAAGGAGGGGACGGCTACACCTTC
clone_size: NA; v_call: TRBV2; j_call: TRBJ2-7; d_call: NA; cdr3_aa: CASSDGRNRYEQYF; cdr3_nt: TGTGCCAGCAGTGACGGCCGCAACAGATACGAGCAGTACTTC
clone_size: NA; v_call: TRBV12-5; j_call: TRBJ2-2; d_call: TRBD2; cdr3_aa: CASGSGLAGTGELFF; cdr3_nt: TGTGCTAGTGGCTCGGGACTAGCGGGAACCGGGGAGCTGTTTTTT
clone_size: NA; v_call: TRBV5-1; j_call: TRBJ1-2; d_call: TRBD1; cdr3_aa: CASSPRTGDGYTF; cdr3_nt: TGCGCCAGCAGCCCTAGGACAGGGGATGGCTACACCTTC
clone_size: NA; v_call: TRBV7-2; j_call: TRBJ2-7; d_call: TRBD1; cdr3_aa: CASSPPGQGLRKGYEQYF; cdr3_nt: TGTGCCAGCAGCCCGCCCGGACAGGGGTTAAGGAAAGGCTACGAGCAGTACTTC
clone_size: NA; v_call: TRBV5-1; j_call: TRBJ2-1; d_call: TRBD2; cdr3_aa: CGSSQGTSGYNEQFF; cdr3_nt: TGCGGCTCCAGCCAAGGGACTAGCGGATACAATGAGCAGTTCTTC
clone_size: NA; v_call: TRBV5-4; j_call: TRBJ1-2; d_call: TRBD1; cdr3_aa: CASSTGQGAEGYTF; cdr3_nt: TGTGCCAGCAGCACGGGACAGGGGGCGGAGGGCTACACCTTC
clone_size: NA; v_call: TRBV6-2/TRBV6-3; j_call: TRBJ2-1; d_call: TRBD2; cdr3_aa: CASSYPYLDSGSSYNEQFF; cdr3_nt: TGTGCCAGCAGTTACCCCTACCTTGACAGCGGGAGTTCCTACAATGAGCAGTTCTTC
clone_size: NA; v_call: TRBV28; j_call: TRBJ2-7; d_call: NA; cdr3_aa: CASSFARTSTYEQYF; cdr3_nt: TGTGCCAGCAGTTTCGCCCGGACATCGACCTACGAGCAGTACTTC
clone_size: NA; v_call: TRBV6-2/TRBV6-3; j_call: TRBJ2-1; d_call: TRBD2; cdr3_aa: CASSKREKGSNEQFF; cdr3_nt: TGTGCCAGCAGTAAGCGGGAGAAGGGTAGCAATGAGCAGTTCTTC
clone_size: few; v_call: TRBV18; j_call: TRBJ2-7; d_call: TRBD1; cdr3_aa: CASSPMTGQGNEQYF; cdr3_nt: TGTGCCAGCTCACCAATGACGGGACAGGGGAACGAGCAGTACTTC
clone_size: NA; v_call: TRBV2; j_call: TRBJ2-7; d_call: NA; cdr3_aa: CASSGSIGEQYF; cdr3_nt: TGTGCCAGCAGCGGGAGCATAGGAGAGCAGTACTTC
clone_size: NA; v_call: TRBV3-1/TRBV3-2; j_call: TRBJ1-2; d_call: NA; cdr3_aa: CASSQGRYGYTF; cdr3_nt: TGTGCCAGCAGCCAAGGCCGGTATGGCTACACCTTC
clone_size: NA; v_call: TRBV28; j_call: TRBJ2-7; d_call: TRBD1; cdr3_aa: CATLLSPGQGTSYEQYF; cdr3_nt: TGTGCCACCCTCCTCTCCCCGGGACAGGGGACCTCCTACGAGCAGTACTTC
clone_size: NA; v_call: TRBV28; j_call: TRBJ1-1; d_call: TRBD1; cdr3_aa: CASRKRTGGIDSEAFF; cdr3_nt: TGTGCCAGCAGGAAGAGGACAGGGGGGATTGATAGTGAAGCTTTCTTT
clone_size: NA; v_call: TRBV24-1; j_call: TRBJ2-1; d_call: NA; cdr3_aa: CATSGQPGMLANEQFF; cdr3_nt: TGTGCCACCAGTGGTCAACCCGGTATGCTTGCCAATGAGCAGTTCTTC
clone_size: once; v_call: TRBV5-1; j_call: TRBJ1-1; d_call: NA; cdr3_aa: CASSSVTGPNTEAFF; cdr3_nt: TGCGCCAGCAGCTCAGTCACAGGGCCGAACACTGAAGCTTTCTTT
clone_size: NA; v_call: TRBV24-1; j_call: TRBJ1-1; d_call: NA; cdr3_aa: CATRGSHMNTEAFF; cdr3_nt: TGTGCCACCAGGGGCAGCCACATGAACACTGAAGCTTTCTTT
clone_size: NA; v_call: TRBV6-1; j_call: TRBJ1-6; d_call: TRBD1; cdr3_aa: CASSEGTGRGFSPLHF; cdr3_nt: TGTGCCAGCAGTGAGGGGACAGGGCGAGGTTTTTCACCCCTCCACTTT
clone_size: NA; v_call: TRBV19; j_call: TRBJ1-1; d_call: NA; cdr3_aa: CASSISGRWLNTEAFF; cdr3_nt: TGTGCCAGTAGTATATCCGGCAGGTGGTTGAACACTGAAGCTTTCTTT
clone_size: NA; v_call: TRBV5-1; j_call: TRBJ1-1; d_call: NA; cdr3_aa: CASRWLIMNDMNTEAFF; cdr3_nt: TGCGCCAGCCGATGGCTTATAATGAACGACATGAACACTGAAGCTTTCTTT
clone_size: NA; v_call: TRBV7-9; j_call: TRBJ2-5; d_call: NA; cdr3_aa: CASSLASTGQETQYF; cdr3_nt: TGTGCCAGCAGCTTAGCGTCTACGGGTCAGGAGACCCAGTACTTC
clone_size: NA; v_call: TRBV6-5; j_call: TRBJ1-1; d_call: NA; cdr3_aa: CAIKPGGVNTEAFF; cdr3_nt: TGTGCCATAAAACCGGGGGGGGTGAACACTGAAGCTTTCTTT
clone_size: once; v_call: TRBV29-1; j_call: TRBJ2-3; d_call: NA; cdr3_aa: CSVVGGTTDTQYF; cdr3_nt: TGCAGCGTTGTGGGGGGAACCACAGATACGCAGTATTTT
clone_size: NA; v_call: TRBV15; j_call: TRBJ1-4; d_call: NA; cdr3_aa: CATSRDYWTGGMNEKLFF; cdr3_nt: TGTGCCACCAGCAGAGATTACTGGACGGGGGGGATGAATGAAAAACTGTTTTTT
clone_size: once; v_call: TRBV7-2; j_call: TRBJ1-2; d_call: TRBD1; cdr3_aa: CASSIRTGALPNYGYTF; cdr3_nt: TGTGCCAGCAGCATCAGGACAGGGGCACTTCCTAACTATGGCTACACCTTC
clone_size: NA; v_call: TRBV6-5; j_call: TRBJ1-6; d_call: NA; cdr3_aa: CASSYSRGVPSVHF; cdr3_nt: TGTGCCAGCAGTTACAGCCGCGGGGTCCCATCTGTCCACTTT
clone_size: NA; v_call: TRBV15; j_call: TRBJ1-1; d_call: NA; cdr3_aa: CATSRDLGAPNTEAFF; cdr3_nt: TGTGCCACCAGCAGAGATCTAGGGGCTCCGAACACTGAAGCTTTCTTT
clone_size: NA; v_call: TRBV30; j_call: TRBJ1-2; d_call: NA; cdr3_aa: CAWSVELMGYTF; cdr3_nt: TGTGCCTGGAGTGTAGAGTTAATGGGCTACACCTTC
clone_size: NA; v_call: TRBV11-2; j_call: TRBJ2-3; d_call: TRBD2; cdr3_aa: CASSGRLADTQYF; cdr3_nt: TGTGCCAGCAGCGGACGACTAGCGGATACGCAGTATTTT
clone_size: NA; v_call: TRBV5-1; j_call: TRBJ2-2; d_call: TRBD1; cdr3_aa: CASSSGQPTGELFF; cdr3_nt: TGCGCCAGCAGCTCGGGACAGCCCACCGGGGAGCTGTTTTTT
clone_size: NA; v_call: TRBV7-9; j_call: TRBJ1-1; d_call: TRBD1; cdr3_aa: CASSWTGANTEAFF; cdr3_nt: TGTGCCAGCAGCTGGACAGGGGCGAACACTGAAGCTTTCTTT
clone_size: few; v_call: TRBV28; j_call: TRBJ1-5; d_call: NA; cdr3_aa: CASSSRGQPQHF; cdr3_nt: TGTGCCAGCAGCTCAAGGGGGCAGCCCCAGCATTTT